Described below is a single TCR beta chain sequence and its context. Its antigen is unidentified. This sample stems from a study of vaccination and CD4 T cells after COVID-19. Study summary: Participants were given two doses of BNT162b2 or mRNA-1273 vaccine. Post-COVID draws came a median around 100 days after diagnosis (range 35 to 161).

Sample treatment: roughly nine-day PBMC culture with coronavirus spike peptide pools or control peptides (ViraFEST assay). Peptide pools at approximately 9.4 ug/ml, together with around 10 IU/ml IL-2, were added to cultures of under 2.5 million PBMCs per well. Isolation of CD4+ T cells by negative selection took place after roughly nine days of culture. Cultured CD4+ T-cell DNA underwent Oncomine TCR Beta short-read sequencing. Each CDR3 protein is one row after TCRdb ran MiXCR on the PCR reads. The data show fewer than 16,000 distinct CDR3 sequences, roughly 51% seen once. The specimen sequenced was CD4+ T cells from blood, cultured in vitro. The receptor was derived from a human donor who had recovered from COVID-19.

CDR3 region: CASRSAGETQYF. The CDR3 DNA is TGTGCCAGTAGGTCCGCTGGGGAGACCCAGTACTTC. The chain recombines TRBV19 with TRBJ2-7; D gene ambiguous. The J call may be mistaken, given a closer DNA end match to TRBJ2-5. CDR1 LNHDA and CDR2 SQIVND come from the germline V gene (reference sequence). This CDR3 is built from 12 residues.